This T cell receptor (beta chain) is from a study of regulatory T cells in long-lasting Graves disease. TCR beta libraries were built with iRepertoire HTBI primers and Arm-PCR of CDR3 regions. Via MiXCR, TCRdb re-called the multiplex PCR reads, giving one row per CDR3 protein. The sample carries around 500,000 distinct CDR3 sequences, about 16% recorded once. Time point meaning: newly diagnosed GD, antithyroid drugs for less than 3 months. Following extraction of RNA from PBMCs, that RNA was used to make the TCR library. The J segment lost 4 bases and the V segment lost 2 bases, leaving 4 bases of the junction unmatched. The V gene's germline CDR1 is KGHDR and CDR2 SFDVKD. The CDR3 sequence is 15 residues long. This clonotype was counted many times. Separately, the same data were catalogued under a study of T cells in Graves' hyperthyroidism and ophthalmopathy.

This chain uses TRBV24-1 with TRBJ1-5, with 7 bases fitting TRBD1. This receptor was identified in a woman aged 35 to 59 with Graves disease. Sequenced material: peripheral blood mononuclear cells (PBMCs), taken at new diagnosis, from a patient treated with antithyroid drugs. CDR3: CATSDSDRENQPQHF. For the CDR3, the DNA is TGTGCCACCAGTGATTCCGACAGGGAGAATCAGCCCCAGCATTTT.